The entry that follows covers one TCR beta chain sequence. The target antigen is unknown. Data came from immunoSEQ multiplex PCR; TCRdb stores just in-frame clones and leaves some out. The sample holds 70,000 to 95,000 clones, around four fifths seen once. V dropped 10 bases and J dropped 4 bases, with 16 bases sitting between them. This CDR3 has 13 residues. Germline V gene sequence: CDR1 ENHRY, CDR2 SYGVKD. These data come from a study of CD4 T cell repertoires in COVID-19. Whole-study results and caveats: In SARS-CoV and/or HKU1 spike cultures, between about 6 and 26% of SARS-CoV-2 clonotypes reappeared.

V and J are TRBV10-3 and TRBJ1-1, with D uncertain. The TCR sequence derives from a human donor who had COVID-19. The sample in question was CD4+ T cells from peripheral blood, obtained after recovery from COVID-19. This CDR3 is CATTGGSGTEAFF. CDR3 DNA sequence: TGTGCCACGACGGGAGGGTCGGGCACTGAAGCTTTCTTT.